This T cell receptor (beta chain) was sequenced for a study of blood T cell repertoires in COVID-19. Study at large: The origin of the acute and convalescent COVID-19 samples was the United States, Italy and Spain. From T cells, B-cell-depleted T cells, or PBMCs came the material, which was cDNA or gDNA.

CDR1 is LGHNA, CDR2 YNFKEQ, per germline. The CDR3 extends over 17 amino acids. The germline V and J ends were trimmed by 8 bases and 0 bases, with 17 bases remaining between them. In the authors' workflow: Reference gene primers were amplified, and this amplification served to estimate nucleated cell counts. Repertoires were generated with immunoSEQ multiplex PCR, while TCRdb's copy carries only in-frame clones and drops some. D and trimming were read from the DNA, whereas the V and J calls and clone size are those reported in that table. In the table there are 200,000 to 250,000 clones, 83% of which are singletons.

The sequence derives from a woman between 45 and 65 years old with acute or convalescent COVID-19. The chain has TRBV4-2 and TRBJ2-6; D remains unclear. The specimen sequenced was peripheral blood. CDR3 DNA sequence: TGTGCCAGCGGGTTAAGTGACACCGACTCTGGGGCCAACGTCCTGACTTTC. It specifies CASGLSDTDSGANVLTF.